The 27 T cell receptor beta chains in this list originate from one sample, sequenced in a study of shared clonotypes between healthy human individuals (TCRdb year 2020). Libraries were built with the immunoSEQ multiplex PCR assay. The clones in this table, taken by TCRdb from immuneACCESS, are in-frame only. Not every clone is retained; where verified, under half of the shortfall comes from an unresolved V gene, and the cause of the rest is unknown. Here the sample has about 1 million clones; 75% to 85% occur a single time. The ten biggest clones cover approximately 0.5% of the sample. The source material was memory CD4+ T cells from PBMCs. The cell subset or site label on this specimen signifies: CD45RA-negative fraction. These receptors were obtained from a man aged 18 to 29 in good health. Some clones in this sample may be carry-over from other donors' samples.

The chain links TRBV5-4 to TRBJ2-3, with D tentatively TRBD2 (6 bases). V was pared by 1 base and J by 5 bases, with 14 bases between. This CDR3 has 15 residues. The germline CDR1 and CDR2 sequences are SGHNT and YYREEE (reference sequence). CDR3 nucleotide sequence: TGTGCCAGCAGCTTGTTCTCGGGAGCGGGAGATACGCAGTATTTT. Its translation is CASSLFSGAGDTQYF.

The chain couples TRBV25-1 to TRBJ2-5, with TRBD1 matching over 9 bases. J gave up 4 bases and V 5 bases, and 5 bases lay outside the gene matches. Germline CDR1 reads MGHDK; CDR2 reads SYGVNS. The CDR3 sequence is 14 residues long. CDR3 DNA: TGTGCCAGCAGTTCCACAGGGGGCCGAGAGACCCAGTACTTC. Protein sequence: CASSSTGGRETQYF.

The J gene is TRBJ1-4, the V gene TRBV5-1; no reliable D call. The CDR3 is 12 amino acids. Trimming pared 6 bases from V and 5 bases from J, leaving 8 bases between. Germline CDR1 is SGHRS and CDR2 is YFSETQ. Here the CDR3 reads CASTGQNEKLFF. CDR3 DNA: TGCGCCAGCACGGGCCAAAATGAAAAACTGTTTTTT.

V gene TRBV4-3 combines with J gene TRBJ1-5, with D unresolved. CDR1 LGHNA and CDR2 YSLEER come from the germline V gene. The ends were cut back, 0 bases at V and 5 bases at J, with 5 bases in the middle. The CDR3 is 13 residues long. CDR3: CASSQDTYQPQHF. CDR3 in DNA: TGCGCCAGCAGCCAAGATACGTATCAGCCCCAGCATTTT.

The chain combines TRBV21-1 with TRBJ2-1; the listed D gene, TRBD2, was not tested against the DNA. TRBV21-1 is shown as a pseudogene. There are 17 residues in the CDR3. The CDR3 protein is CASSSQASGPSYNEQFF. CDR3 coding DNA: TGTGCCAGCAGCTCACAGGCTAGCGGGCCCAGTTACAATGAGCAGTTCTTC.

The V call is TRBV4-2, the J call TRBJ2-5, with 9 bases lining up with TRBD1. From germline, CDR1 is LGHNA and CDR2 YNFKEQ. J was trimmed by 8 bases and V by 0 bases; bases with no gene match: 1. There are 13 residues in the CDR3. The CDR3 DNA reads TGTGCCAGCAGCCAAGAGGACAGGGGTACCCAGTACTTC. It codes for CASSQEDRGTQYF.

This clone was detected only once. The chain has TRBV7-3 and TRBJ2-2; 7 positions agree with TRBD2. V shed 3 bases, J shed 0 bases, and the junction held 4 bases outside the gene matches. From germline, CDR1 is SGHTA and CDR2 FQGTGA. The CDR3 covers 16 residues. CDR3 in DNA: TGTGCCAGCAGCTTCGGCGGGAGCACGAACACCGGGGAGCTGTTTTTT. Its protein is CASSFGGSTNTGELFF.

V usage is TRBV30 and J usage is TRBJ2-3; D is perhaps TRBD2 (7 bases). V shed 0 bases and J shed 3 bases, with 13 bases lying between them. The CDR3 length is 15 residues. Germline V lookup: CDR1 GTSNPN, CDR2 SVGIG (reference sequence). In DNA form, the CDR3 reads TGTGCCTGGAGTGTGGGGGGGCAGGGTACAGATACGCAGTATTTT. Translating gives CAWSVGGQGTDTQYF.

This clone has only one observation. This sequence joins TRBV7-2 and TRBJ2-1; D may be TRBD1 (5 bases). Germline CDR1 reads SGHTA; CDR2 reads FQGNSA. V lost 5 bases to trimming and J lost 10 bases, with 9 bases between them. There are 11 residues in the CDR3. The CDR3 DNA reads TGTGCCAGCAGCACCCAGGGAGAGCAGTTCTTC. Its protein product is CASSTQGEQFF.

This chain links TRBV27 with TRBJ2-1; D is unclear. V dropped 1 base and J dropped 7 bases, with 17 bases sitting between them. In germline, CDR1 is MNHEY, CDR2 SMNVEV (reference sequence). The CDR3 totals 16 residues. CDR3 sequence (DNA): TGTGCCAGCAGTTTATATGGTCCCCCCGTTCAAAATGAGCAGTTCTTC. It specifies CASSLYGPPVQNEQFF.

This clone was recorded only once. The chain combines TRBV21-1 with TRBJ1-1. TRBV21-1 is a pseudogene. This CDR3 spans 16 amino acids. CDR3 DNA: TGTGCCAGCAGCTCCGGGGCGACAGGGAGGGACACTGAAGCTTTCTTT. Its protein is CASSSGATGRDTEAFF.

This rearrangement joins TRBV2 to TRBJ2-1; D is unclear. Trimming removed 6 bases from V and 0 bases from J, with 12 bases in between. CDR3 length: 15 amino acids. CDR1 SNHLY and CDR2 FYNNEI come from the germline V gene. For the CDR3, the DNA is TGTGCCAGCAGCCGGGCACCCTTCTCCTACAATGAGCAGTTCTTC. It encodes CASSRAPFSYNEQFF.

The chain is built from TRBV27 and TRBJ2-6; D remains unclear. The germline gives CDR1 MNHEY, CDR2 SMNVEV (reference sequence). The CDR3 has 14 amino acids. Between the trimmed V and J ends, which lost 6 bases and 0 bases, there was a span of 6 bases. The CDR3 sequence is CASRSYSGANVLTF. CDR3 sequence (DNA): TGTGCCAGCAGGTCCTACTCTGGGGCCAACGTCCTGACTTTC.

The table lists this clone with a count of one. V usage is TRBV28 and J usage is TRBJ2-3; TRBD2 matches 7 bases. J gave up 4 bases and V 6 bases, and 10 bases lay outside the gene matches. Germline loops: CDR1 MDHEN, CDR2 SYDVKM. The CDR3 length is 15 residues. The CDR3 region is CASSPGGGRPDTQYF. CDR3 DNA: TGTGCCAGCAGCCCCGGGGGAGGGCGACCAGATACGCAGTATTTT.

The rearrangement links TRBV2 to TRBJ1-1; TRBD1 matches 7 bases. The CDR3 covers 15 residues. The V and J ends lost 2 bases and 2 bases, in that order; junction bases with no gene match: 5. Germline loops: CDR1 SNHLY, CDR2 FYNNEI. CDR3 nucleotide sequence: TGTGCCAGCAGTGAATTTGGGACAGCCAACACTGAAGCTTTCTTT. Protein product: CASSEFGTANTEAFF.

This clone was recorded only once. The rearrangement links TRBV7-2 to TRBJ2-3, with D unclear. Deletions cut 6 bases from V and 0 bases from J, with 10 bases between. Germline lookup yields CDR1 SGHTA and CDR2 FQGNSA. This CDR3 contains 14 residues. CDR3: CASSPTHSTDTQYF. Written as DNA, the CDR3 is TGTGCCAGCAGTCCTACCCATAGCACAGATACGCAGTATTTT.

The rearrangement uses TRBV28 and TRBJ1-1; 11 bases fit TRBD1. Germline CDR1 and CDR2: MDHEN and SYDVKM. This CDR3 is built from 14 residues. J lost 5 bases, V lost 4 bases, and 3 bases had no gene match. CDR3 residues: CASSSGQGATEAFF. The DNA of the CDR3 is TGTGCCAGCAGTTCCGGACAGGGGGCAACTGAAGCTTTCTTT. The full variable domain, completed using reference TRBV28 and TRBJ1-1, is DVKVTQSSRYLVKRTGEKVFLECVQDMDHENMFWYRQDPGLGLRLIYFSYDVKMKEKGDIPEGYSVSREKKERFSLILESASTNQTSMYLCASSSGQGATEAFFGQGTRLTVV.

The V call is TRBV4-3, the J call TRBJ2-3; TRBD2 might be the D (5 bases). The ends were cut back, 0 bases at V and 1 base at J, with 8 bases in the middle. CDR1 is LGHNA and CDR2 is YSLEER in the germline V gene. CDR3 length equals 15 residues. DNA of the CDR3: TGCGCCAGCAGCCAAGACGAGGGAGGCACAGATACGCAGTATTTT. This codes for CASSQDEGGTDTQYF.

This clone has only one observation. The rearrangement uses TRBV5-1 and TRBJ2-1; 7 bases are shared with TRBD2. From germline, CDR1 is SGHRS and CDR2 YFSETQ. The CDR3 extends over 15 amino acids. V lost 4 bases to trimming and J lost 4 bases; unmatched junction nucleotides: 8. The CDR3 sequence is CASSPAAGTYNEQFF. CDR3 sequence (DNA): TGCGCCAGCAGCCCGGCAGCGGGAACTTACAATGAGCAGTTCTTC.

This sequence joins TRBV28 and TRBJ2-7; D might be TRBD1 (6 bases). This CDR3 comprises 13 residues. Trimming removed 7 bases from V and 1 base from J, with 11 bases in between. Germline-derived CDR1 and CDR2 are MDHEN and SYDVKM. The CDR3: CASNPGQSYEQYF. The DNA for the CDR3 is TGTGCCAGCAACCCCGGACAGTCCTACGAGCAGTACTTC.

CDR3 nucleotide sequence: TGTGCCAGCAGCTTAGGGAGGGGAGGGAGGAACCAAGAGACCCAGTACTTC. Encoded protein: CASSLGRGGRNQETQYF. The J gene is TRBJ2-5, the V gene TRBV11-1; 7 bases are shared with TRBD2. The CDR3 covers 17 residues. CDR1 is SGHAT, CDR2 FQDESV, per germline (reference sequence). Germline trimming cut 1 base from V and 0 bases from J; bases unmatched to any gene: 8.

V gene TRBV5-1 combines with J gene TRBJ1-4; TRBD1 might be the D (6 bases). The CDR3 extends over 14 amino acids. With 6 bases removed from V and 3 bases from J, the gap between germline ends came to 12 bases. The germline gives CDR1 SGHRS, CDR2 YFSETQ. CDR3 coding DNA: TGCGCCAGCACCTGGGGGGGCTCTAATGAAAAACTGTTTTTT. It yields the protein CASTWGGSNEKLFF. Looking up the rest from reference TRBV5-1 and TRBJ1-4 gives the full variable domain: KAGVTQTPRYLIKTRGQQVTLSCSPISGHRSVSWYQQTPGQGLQFLFEYFSETQRNKGNFPGRFSGRQFSNSRSEMNVSTLELGDSALYLCASTWGGSNEKLFFGSGTQLSVL.

The chain has TRBV11-2 and TRBJ2-6; D gene ambiguous. Trimming took 5 bases from V and 0 from J, leaving 20 bases between them. This CDR3 is built from 19 residues. In germline, CDR1 is SGHAT, CDR2 FQNNGV. CDR3 nucleotide sequence: TGTGCCAGCAGCGCTCTGGTTGGGGAAAGGGTCTCTGGGGCCAACGTCCTGACTTTC. Amino acid sequence: CASSALVGERVSGANVLTF.

The V and J genes are TRBV2 and TRBJ1-3; 8 bases are shared with TRBD1. Germline CDR1 SNHLY, CDR2 FYNNEI. J lost 2 bases, V lost 6 bases, and 3 bases had no gene match. The CDR3 is 14 amino acids. In DNA form, the CDR3 reads TGTGCCAGCAGCTGGACAGGGACTGGAAACACCATATATTTT. Protein sequence: CASSWTGTGNTIYF.

This chain connects TRBV10-2 to TRBJ1-2, with 7 bases that match TRBD1. The CDR3 is 14 residues long. Trimming cost V 10 bases and J 1 base; bases outside gene matches: 9. Germline CDR1 and CDR2: WSHSY and SAAADI. CDR3 sequence reads: CATQGGVINYGYTF. CDR3 DNA: TGCGCCACCCAGGGGGGGGTCATTAACTATGGCTACACCTTC.

The gene calls are TRBV30 and TRBJ2-7, with TRBD2 as a possible D gene (6 bases). CDR1 and CDR2 (germline): GTSNPN, SVGIG (reference sequence). V gave up 6 bases and J gave up 0 bases, with 15 bases separating them. The CDR3 has 14 amino acids. As DNA, the CDR3 is TGTGCCTGTATCCGGGACTCCACCTCCTACGAGCAGTACTTC. Protein product: CACIRDSTSYEQYF.

The chain combines TRBV6-5 with TRBJ2-3, with D perhaps assigned TRBD1 or TRBD2 (5 bases each). The germline V gene has CDR1 MNHEY and CDR2 SVGAGI. Trimming shortened V by 1 base and J by 7 bases, and 12 bases separated the two germline ends. This CDR3 contains 14 residues. In DNA form, the CDR3 reads TGTGCCAGCAGTTACTTGGACAAGGGACATACGCAGTATTTT. Protein sequence: CASSYLDKGHTQYF.